This TCR beta chain came from a study of human T cells and chemical hapten exposure (dated by TCRdb to the early 2020s). In terms of the full investigation: For sensitization, 2% DPC in acetone was applied to a roughly 2 cm by roughly 2 cm area of upper inner arm skin. The libraries were sequenced as a pool, and the TCR yield per sample differed mostly because of small variations in library volumes within the pool. The patient cohort, mostly female, included alopecia areata with under or over 50% scalp involvement, alopecia totalis and alopecia universalis. Patch tests used Finn chambers with 0.01% DPC on the upper back, scored after 6 days by International Contact Dermatitis Research Group standards. Blood was sampled from patients pre-sensitization (week 0) and at 2, 6 and about 24 weeks after DPC sensitization. In alopecia patients, the study followed how the peripheral blood TCR repertoire changed in vivo over primary and secondary sensitization to diphenylcyclopropenone (DPC), a hapten. Patients additionally received weekly therapeutic DPC doses to the scalp throughout the roughly 23-week study period. Around 29 alopecia patients provided blood for TCR sequencing at one to four time points (pre-sensitization, 2, 6 and 24 weeks). The paper as a whole reports these results and caveats: Repeated subsampling changed both the strength of the expansion versus patch-test correlation and the threshold at which the correlation became significant. The number of TCRs above 1 in 1000 frequency did not change with DPC sensitization; there was no evidence of global repertoire structure alterations. A positive correlation was found between the number of PT1 expanded TCRs and patch test score, with significance reached at thresholds 8, 16 and 32 but not 4. Because all patients had alopecia, a presumed autoimmune disease, the immune response of the patients might differ from that of healthy individuals. Expanded TCRs formed significantly more large CDR3 similarity clusters than pre-sensitization or healthy control sets, consistent with antigen-driven responses.

The library came from RACE. These reads were obtained on a NextSeq 500. During library preparation, unique molecular identifiers were attached to individual cDNA molecules so that TCRs could be counted quantitatively and reproducibly. Each blood RNA sample was used to sequence both TCR alpha and TCR beta chains. The study's own analysis went as follows. A median of about 89,000 TCRs per sample was observed, with a range of about 23,224 to 690,600. V, J and CDR3 annotation of the TCR reads was carried out using the Decombinator software suite. For the PS versus PT1 abundance plots, all samples were subsampled to the same number of TCRs (28,000). TCRs were defined as expanded if absent before sensitization and observed at least eight times at the 2-week time point. The public reads were reprocessed in TCRdb via fastp at Q25 and MiXCR, keeping in-frame beta chains. CDR3 protein sequences are deduplicated, and each keeps its most common genes and DNA. In this record, the V and J calls reflect TCRdb's handling and not the investigators' own analysis. The sample records about 70,000 distinct CDR3 sequences, 8.5% of which are singletons. Under 3.5% of the sample belongs to the ten largest clones.

Details on this clonotype: Its antigen is not yet known. One base away lies a much larger clone, so this may be a sequencing read error.

Via the germline V gene (reference sequence), CDR1 is LGHDT and CDR2 YNNKEL. The CDR3 holds 15 amino acids from the cysteine to the phenylalanine. The retained sequence is limited to the CDR3, 45 bases, with the frame set at the first base. V has 6 bases trimmed and J has 1 base trimmed; junction bases matching no gene number 7. According to the study, the label for this sample's time point signals: patch test 2, 6 weeks after DPC sensitization. Per the publication, the treatment or condition label means: therapeutic diphenylcyclopropenone sensitization with weekly scalp DPC. Blood at each patch-test visit was drawn before the patch test was applied. To be eligible, patients had to be aged 18 to 70, diagnosed with alopecia and judged suitable for DPC therapy, while pregnant patients were excluded. Total RNA was isolated from unfractionated whole blood collected in Tempus Blood RNA tubes.

Recombination connected TRBV3-1 to TRBJ1-1; TRBD1 matches 8 bases in the middle. Specimen: whole blood, collected in connection with sensitization to the hapten diphenylcyclopropenone (DPC). This clonotype originated in a woman aged 50 to 60 with alopecia areata. Some clones in this sample may be carry-over from other donors' samples. The CDR3 here reads CASSDRGFRNTEAFF. The DNA sequence reads TGTGCCAGCAGTGACAGGGGCTTTAGGAACACTGAAGCTTTCTTT. The CDR3, completed at both ends by the reference TRBV3-1 and TRBJ1-1 genes, gives the full variable domain DTAVSQTPKYLVTQMGNDKSIKCEQNLGHDTMYWYKQDSKKFLKIMFSYNNKELIINETVPNRFSPKSPDKAHLNLHINSLELGDSAVYFCASSDRGFRNTEAFFGQGTRLTVV.